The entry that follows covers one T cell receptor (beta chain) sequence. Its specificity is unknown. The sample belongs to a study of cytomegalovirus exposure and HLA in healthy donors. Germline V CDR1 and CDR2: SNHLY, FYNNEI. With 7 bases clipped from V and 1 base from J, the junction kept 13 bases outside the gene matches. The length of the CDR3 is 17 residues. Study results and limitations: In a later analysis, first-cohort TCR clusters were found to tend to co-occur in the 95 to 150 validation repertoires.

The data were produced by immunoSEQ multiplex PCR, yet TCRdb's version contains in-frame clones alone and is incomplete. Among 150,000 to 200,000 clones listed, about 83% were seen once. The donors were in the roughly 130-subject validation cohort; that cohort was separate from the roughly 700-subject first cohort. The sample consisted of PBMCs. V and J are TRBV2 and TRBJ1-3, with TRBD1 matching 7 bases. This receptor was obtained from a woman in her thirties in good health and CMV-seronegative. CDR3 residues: CASTGGLTPRSGNTIYF. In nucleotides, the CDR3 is TGTGCCAGCACAGGGGGGCTAACACCCAGATCTGGAAACACCATATATTTT.